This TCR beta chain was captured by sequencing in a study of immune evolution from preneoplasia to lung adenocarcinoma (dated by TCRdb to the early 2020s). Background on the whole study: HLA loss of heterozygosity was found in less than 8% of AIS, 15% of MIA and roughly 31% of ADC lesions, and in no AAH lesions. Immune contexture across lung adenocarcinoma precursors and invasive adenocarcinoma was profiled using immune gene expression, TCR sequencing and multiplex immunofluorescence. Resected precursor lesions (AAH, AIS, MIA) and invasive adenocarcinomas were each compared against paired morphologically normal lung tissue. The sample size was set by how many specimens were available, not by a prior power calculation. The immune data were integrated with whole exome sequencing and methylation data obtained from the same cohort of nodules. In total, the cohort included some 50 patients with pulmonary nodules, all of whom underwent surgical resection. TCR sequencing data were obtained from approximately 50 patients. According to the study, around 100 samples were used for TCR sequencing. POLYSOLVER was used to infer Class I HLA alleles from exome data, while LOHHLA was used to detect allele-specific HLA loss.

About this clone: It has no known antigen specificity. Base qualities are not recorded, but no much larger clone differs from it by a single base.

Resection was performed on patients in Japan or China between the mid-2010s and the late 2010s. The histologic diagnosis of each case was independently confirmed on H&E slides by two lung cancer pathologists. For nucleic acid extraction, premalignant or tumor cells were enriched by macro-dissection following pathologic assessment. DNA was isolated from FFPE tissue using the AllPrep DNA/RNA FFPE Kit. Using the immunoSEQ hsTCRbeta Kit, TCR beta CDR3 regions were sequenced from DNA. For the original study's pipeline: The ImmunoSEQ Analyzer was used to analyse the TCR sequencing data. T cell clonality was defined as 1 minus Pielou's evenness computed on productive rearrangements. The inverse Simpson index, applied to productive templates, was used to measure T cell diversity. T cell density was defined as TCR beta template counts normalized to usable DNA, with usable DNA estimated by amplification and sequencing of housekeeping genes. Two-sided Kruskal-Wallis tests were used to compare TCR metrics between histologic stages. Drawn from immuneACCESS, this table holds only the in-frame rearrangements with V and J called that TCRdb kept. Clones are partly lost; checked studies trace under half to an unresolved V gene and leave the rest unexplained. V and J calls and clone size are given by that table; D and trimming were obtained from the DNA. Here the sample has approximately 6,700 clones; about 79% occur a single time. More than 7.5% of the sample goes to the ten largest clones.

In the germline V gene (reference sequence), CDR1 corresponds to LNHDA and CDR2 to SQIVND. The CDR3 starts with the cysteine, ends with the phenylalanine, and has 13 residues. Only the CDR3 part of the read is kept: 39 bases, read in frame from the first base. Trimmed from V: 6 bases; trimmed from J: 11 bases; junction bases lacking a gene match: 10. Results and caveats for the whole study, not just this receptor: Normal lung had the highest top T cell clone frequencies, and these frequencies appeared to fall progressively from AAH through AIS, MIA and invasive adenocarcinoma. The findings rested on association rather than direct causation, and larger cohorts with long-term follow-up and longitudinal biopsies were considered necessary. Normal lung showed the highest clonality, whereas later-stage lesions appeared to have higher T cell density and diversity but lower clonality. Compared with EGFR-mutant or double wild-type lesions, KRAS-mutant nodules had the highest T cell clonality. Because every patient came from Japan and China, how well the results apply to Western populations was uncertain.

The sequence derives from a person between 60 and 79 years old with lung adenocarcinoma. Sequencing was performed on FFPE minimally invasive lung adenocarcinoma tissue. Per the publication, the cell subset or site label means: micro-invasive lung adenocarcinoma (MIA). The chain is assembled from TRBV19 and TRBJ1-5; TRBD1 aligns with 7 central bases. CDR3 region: CASSPGQLWAQHF. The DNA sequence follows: TGTGCCAGTAGCCCGGGACAGTTGTGGGCCCAGCATTTT.